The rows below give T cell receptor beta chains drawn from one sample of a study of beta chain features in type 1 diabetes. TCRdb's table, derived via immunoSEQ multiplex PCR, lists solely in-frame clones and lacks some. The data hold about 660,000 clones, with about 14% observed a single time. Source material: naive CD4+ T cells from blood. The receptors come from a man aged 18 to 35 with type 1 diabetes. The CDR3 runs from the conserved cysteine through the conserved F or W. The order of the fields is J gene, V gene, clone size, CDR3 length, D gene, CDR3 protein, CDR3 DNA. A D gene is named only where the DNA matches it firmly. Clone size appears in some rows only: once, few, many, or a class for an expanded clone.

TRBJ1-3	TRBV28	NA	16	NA	CASSPPWGSSGNTIYF	TGTGCCAGCAGTCCCCCGTGGGGGTCGTCTGGAAACACCATATATTTT
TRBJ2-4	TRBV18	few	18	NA	CASSPPSPSGLAKNIQYF	TGTGCCAGCTCACCACCGAGCCCGAGCGGGTTAGCCAAAAACATTCAGTACTTC
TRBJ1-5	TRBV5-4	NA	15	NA	CASSPWGASNQPQHF	TGTGCCAGCAGCCCCTGGGGAGCTAGCAATCAGCCCCAGCATTTT
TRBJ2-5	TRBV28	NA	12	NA	CASMEGQETQYF	TGTGCCAGCATGGAGGGTCAAGAGACCCAGTACTTC
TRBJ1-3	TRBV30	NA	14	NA	CAWSQGSSGNTIYF	TGTGCCTGGAGTCAGGGGAGCTCTGGAAACACCATATATTTT
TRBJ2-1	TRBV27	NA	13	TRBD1	CASSYDRVGEQFF	TGTGCCAGCAGTTACGACAGGGTGGGTGAGCAGTTCTTC
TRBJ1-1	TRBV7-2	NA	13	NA	CASSSSEGLEAFF	TGTGCCAGCAGCTCATCAGAGGGGCTTGAAGCTTTCTTT
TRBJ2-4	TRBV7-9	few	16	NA	CASSLPPSGNRNIQYF	TGTGCCAGCAGCCTCCCCCCCTCGGGTAATCGAAACATTCAGTACTTC
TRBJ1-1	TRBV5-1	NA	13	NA	CASSLAGRSEAFF	TGCGCCAGCAGCTTGGCAGGGAGGTCTGAAGCTTTCTTT
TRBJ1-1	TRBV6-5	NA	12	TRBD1	CASIGGAAEAFF	TGTGCCAGCATAGGGGGCGCAGCTGAAGCTTTCTTT
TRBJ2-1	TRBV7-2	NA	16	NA	CASSQSPSRVGNEQFF	TGTGCCAGCAGCCAAAGCCCCTCGAGGGTGGGGAATGAGCAGTTCTTC
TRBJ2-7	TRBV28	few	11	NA	CASSLRSEQYF	TGTGCCAGCAGTTTACGGAGCGAGCAGTACTTC
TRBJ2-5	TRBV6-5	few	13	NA	CASWRWAGETQYF	TGTGCCAGCTGGCGGTGGGCGGGAGAGACCCAGTACTTC
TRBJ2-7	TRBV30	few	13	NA	CAWSRTSSYEQYF	TGTGCCTGGAGCCGGACAAGCTCCTACGAGCAGTACTTC
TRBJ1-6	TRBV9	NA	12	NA	CASSAVNSPLHF	TGTGCCAGCAGCGCGGTAAATTCACCCCTCCACTTT
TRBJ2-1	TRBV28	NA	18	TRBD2	CASSLGPRGTRIYNEQFF	TGTGCCAGCAGTTTGGGGCCCCGCGGGACTAGGATCTACAATGAGCAGTTCTTC
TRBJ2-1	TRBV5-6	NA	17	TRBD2	CASSGKRGAISYNEQFF	TGTGCCAGCAGCGGCAAGCGGGGAGCCATCTCCTACAATGAGCAGTTCTTC
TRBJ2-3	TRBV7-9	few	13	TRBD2	CASSLRGGDTQYF	TGTGCCAGCAGCCTCCGGGGAGGGGATACGCAGTATTTT
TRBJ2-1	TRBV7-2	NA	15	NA	CASSGAGSSYNEQFF	TGTGCCAGCAGCGGGGCAGGCAGCTCCTACAATGAGCAGTTCTTC
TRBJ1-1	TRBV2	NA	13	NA	CASSGRRNTEAFF	TGTGCCAGCAGTGGAAGACGGAACACTGAAGCTTTCTTT
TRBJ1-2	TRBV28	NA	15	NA	CASSTPQSDLSGYTF	TGTGCCAGCAGCACTCCCCAAAGTGACCTAAGTGGCTACACCTTC
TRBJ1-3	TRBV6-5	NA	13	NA	CASRGTVGNTIYF	TGTGCCAGCAGGGGTACTGTGGGAAACACCATATATTTT
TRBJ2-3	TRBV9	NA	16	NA	CASSPGGAGRSDTQYF	TGTGCCAGCAGCCCAGGGGGGGCAGGGAGGTCAGATACGCAGTATTTT
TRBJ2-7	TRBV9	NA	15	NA	CASSVGTSRTGEQYF	TGTGCCAGCAGCGTAGGAACTTCGAGGACGGGCGAGCAGTACTTC
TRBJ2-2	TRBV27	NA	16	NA	CASKGNAILNTGELFF	TGTGCCAGCAAGGGAAATGCCATCCTTAACACCGGGGAGCTGTTTTTT
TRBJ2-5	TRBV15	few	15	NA	CATSIGGAAQETQYF	TGTGCCACCAGCATCGGTGGTGCGGCCCAAGAGACCCAGTACTTC
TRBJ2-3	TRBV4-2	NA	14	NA	CASSQVTNTDTQYF	TGTGCCAGCAGCCAAGTGACTAACACAGATACGCAGTATTTT
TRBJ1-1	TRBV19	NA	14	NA	CASSQGGLNTEAFF	TGTGCCAGTAGTCAAGGGGGACTGAACACTGAAGCTTTCTTT
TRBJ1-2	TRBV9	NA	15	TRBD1	CASSVGQGPTWGYTF	TGTGCCAGCAGCGTGGGACAGGGGCCCACCTGGGGCTACACCTTC
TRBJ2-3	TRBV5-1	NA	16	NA	CASSLSVGEGTDTQYF	TGCGCCAGCAGCTTGAGCGTCGGGGAGGGCACAGATACGCAGTATTTT
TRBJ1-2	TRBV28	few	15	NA	CASSSPPGSGHGYTF	TGTGCCAGCAGTTCCCCTCCCGGGAGTGGCCATGGCTACACCTTC
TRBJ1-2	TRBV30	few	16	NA	CAWSVRGGRANYGYTF	TGTGCCTGGAGTGTACGCGGTGGCAGAGCTAACTATGGCTACACCTTC
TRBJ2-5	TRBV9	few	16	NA	CASSYTTGDFQETQYF	TGTGCCAGCAGCTACACAACAGGGGACTTCCAAGAGACCCAGTACTTC
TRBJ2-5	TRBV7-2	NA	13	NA	CASSFLFGGAQYF	TGTGCCAGCAGCTTCTTGTTTGGAGGGGCCCAGTACTTC
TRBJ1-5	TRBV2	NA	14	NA	CASSQQGLHQPQHF	TGTGCCAGCAGTCAACAGGGACTCCATCAGCCCCAGCATTTT
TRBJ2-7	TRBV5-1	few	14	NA	CASVWGPDTYEQYF	TGCGCCAGCGTCTGGGGCCCAGACACCTACGAGCAGTACTTC
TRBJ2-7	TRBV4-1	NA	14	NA	CASSQDSSGNEQYF	TGCGCCAGCAGCCAAGATAGTTCAGGGAACGAGCAGTACTTC
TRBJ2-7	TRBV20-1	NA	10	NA	CTPCRQCRHF	TGCACCCCCTGCCGACAGTGCCGGCACTTC
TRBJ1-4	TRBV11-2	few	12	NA	CASRSLFEKLFF	TGTGCCAGCAGAAGCTTATTTGAAAAACTGTTTTTT
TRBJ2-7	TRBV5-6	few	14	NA	CASSFQGFSYEQYF	TGTGCCAGCAGCTTCCAGGGATTCTCCTACGAGCAGTACTTC
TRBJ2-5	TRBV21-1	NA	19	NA	CASSNRKESGREVQETQYF	TGTGCCAGCAGCAACCGAAAGGAAAGCGGGAGGGAGGTGCAAGAGACCCAGTACTTC
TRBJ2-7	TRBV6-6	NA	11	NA	CATGVLYEQYF	TGTGCCACCGGAGTCCTTTACGAGCAGTACTTC
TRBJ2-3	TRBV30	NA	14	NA	CAWSVVLAADTQYF	TGTGCCTGGAGTGTGGTCCTAGCAGCAGATACGCAGTATTTT
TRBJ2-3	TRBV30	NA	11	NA	CAWSMADTQYF	TGTGCCTGGAGTATGGCAGATACGCAGTATTTT
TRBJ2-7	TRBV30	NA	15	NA	CAWSVDGTVTYEQYF	TGTGCCTGGAGTGTTGATGGGACGGTGACTTACGAGCAGTACTTC
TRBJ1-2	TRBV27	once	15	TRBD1	CASSLSTGGWDGYTF	TGTGCCAGCAGTTTATCCACAGGGGGCTGGGATGGCTACACCTTC
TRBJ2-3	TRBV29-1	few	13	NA	CSAQGRSTDTQYF	TGCAGCGCCCAGGGAAGAAGCACAGATACGCAGTATTTT
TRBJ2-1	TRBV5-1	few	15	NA	CASSERPGSYNEQFF	TGCGCCAGTTCGGAGCGGCCCGGCTCCTACAATGAGCAGTTCTTC
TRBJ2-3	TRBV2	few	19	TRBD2	CASSEGLGRLAGGIDTQYF	TGTGCCAGCAGTGAAGGACTAGGGCGGCTAGCGGGGGGAATAGATACGCAGTATTTT
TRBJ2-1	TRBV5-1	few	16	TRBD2	CASSLDLAGAYNEQFF	TGCGCCAGCAGCTTGGATCTAGCGGGAGCCTACAATGAGCAGTTCTTC
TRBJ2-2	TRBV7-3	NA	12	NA	CASSYTGRELFF	TGTGCCAGCAGCTATACCGGCAGAGAACTGTTTTTT
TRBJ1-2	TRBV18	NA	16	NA	CASSPPYSSFNYGYTF	TGTGCCAGCTCACCACCGTACAGCTCCTTTAACTATGGCTACACCTTC
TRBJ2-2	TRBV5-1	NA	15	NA	CASSLSSANTGELFF	TGCGCCAGCAGCCTATCGAGCGCGAACACCGGGGAGCTGTTTTTT
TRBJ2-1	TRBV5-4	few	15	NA	CASSLAARNYNEQFF	TGTGCCAGCAGCTTGGCTGCGAGGAACTACAATGAGCAGTTCTTC
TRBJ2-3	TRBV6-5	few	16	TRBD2	CASSYLGGGRTDTQYF	TGTGCCAGCAGTTACCTCGGGGGGGGGCGAACAGATACGCAGTATTTT
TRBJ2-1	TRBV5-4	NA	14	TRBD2	CASSLGRESDEQFF	TGTGCCAGCAGCTTAGGGCGGGAGTCGGATGAGCAGTTCTTC
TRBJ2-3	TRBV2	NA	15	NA	CASSEKRALTDTQYF	TGTGCCAGCAGTGAAAAGCGGGCGCTCACAGATACGCAGTATTTT
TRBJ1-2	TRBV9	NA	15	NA	CASSTRTLLGGGYTF	TGTGCCAGCAGCACTCGGACCCTCCTGGGTGGGGGCTACACCTTC
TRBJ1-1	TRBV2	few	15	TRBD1	CASSEGDRGPIEAFF	TGTGCCAGCAGTGAAGGGGACAGGGGGCCAATTGAAGCTTTCTTT